These T cell receptor beta chains were read from a single sample in a study of T cell changes during pregnancy in multiple sclerosis. Here immunoSEQ multiplex PCR was the method, and the copy in TCRdb shows in-frame clones only, minus some. Among 45,000 to 65,000 clones listed, approximately 89% were seen once. The sequencing here drew on peripheral blood, taken after pregnancy. The source is a female donor in good health, enrolled as a control in a pregnancy study. The CDR3 runs from the conserved cysteine through the conserved F or W. The D gene is left open where the match is weak. Rows may omit the clone size; those that give it use once, few, many or a size class.

cdr3_nt: TGTGCCAGCGCTACCGGGACAGCCTACGAGCAGTACTTC
cdr3_aa: CASATGTAYEQYF
v_call: TRBV6-5
d_call: TRBD1
j_call: TRBJ2-7
clone_size: .

cdr3_nt: TGTGCCAGCAGCTTGAGCCAGCGGAACACTGAAGCTTTCTTT
cdr3_aa: CASSLSQRNTEAFF
v_call: TRBV5-4
d_call: .
j_call: TRBJ1-1
clone_size: .

cdr3_nt: TGTGCCAGCACCCAGAGGGGGACCGACACTGAAGCTTTCTTT
cdr3_aa: CASTQRGTDTEAFF
v_call: TRBV11-2
d_call: .
j_call: TRBJ1-1
clone_size: .

cdr3_nt: TGCGCCAGCAGCTTACCCGGGCAGGGAATTTATGGCTACACCTTC
cdr3_aa: CASSLPGQGIYGYTF
v_call: TRBV5-1
d_call: .
j_call: TRBJ1-2
clone_size: .

cdr3_nt: TGTGCCAGCTCACCCGTAGCCTGGGAGGATGAGCAGTTCTTC
cdr3_aa: CASSPVAWEDEQFF
v_call: TRBV18
d_call: .
j_call: TRBJ2-1
clone_size: .

cdr3_nt: TGTGCCAGCCTAAGTCAGGGGCCGCACAATGAGCAGTTCTTC
cdr3_aa: CASLSQGPHNEQFF
v_call: TRBV28
d_call: .
j_call: TRBJ2-1
clone_size: .

cdr3_nt: TGCAGCGTCTACGCGCGGGGGAGGACAGATACGCAGTATTTT
cdr3_aa: CSVYARGRTDTQYF
v_call: TRBV29-1
d_call: TRBD2
j_call: TRBJ2-3
clone_size: once

cdr3_nt: TGTGCCAGCAGTTTAAATCCTAGGACAGGGGGCTGGGGCTACACCTTC
cdr3_aa: CASSLNPRTGGWGYTF
v_call: TRBV28
d_call: TRBD1
j_call: TRBJ1-2
clone_size: once

cdr3_nt: TGTGCCAGCAGCGTTCGGGACACTTGGATGAACACTGAAGCTTTCTTT
cdr3_aa: CASSVRDTWMNTEAFF
v_call: TRBV7-2
d_call: .
j_call: TRBJ1-1
clone_size: .

cdr3_nt: TGTGCCAGCAGCCGGACTAGCGGGGGCCACAATGAGCAGTTCTTC
cdr3_aa: CASSRTSGGHNEQFF
v_call: TRBV9
d_call: TRBD2
j_call: TRBJ2-1
clone_size: .

cdr3_nt: TGTGCCAGCAGTACTAGCGGGTCAGGGAGAGAGACCCAGTACTTC
cdr3_aa: CASSTSGSGRETQYF
v_call: TRBV9
d_call: TRBD2
j_call: TRBJ2-5
clone_size: few

cdr3_nt: TGTGCCAGCATGTCTCCCTCGGGGCAGTACTTC
cdr3_aa: CASMSPSGQYF
v_call: TRBV6-4
d_call: .
j_call: TRBJ2-5
clone_size: .

cdr3_nt: TGTGCCTGGAGTGGACAGGGGGCCCCCTCTGGAAACACCATATATTTT
cdr3_aa: CAWSGQGAPSGNTIYF
v_call: TRBV30
d_call: TRBD1
j_call: TRBJ1-3
clone_size: .

cdr3_nt: TGTGCCAGCAAGCCGCTACTAGCGGGCGACAATGAGCAGTTCTTC
cdr3_aa: CASKPLLAGDNEQFF
v_call: TRBV6-1
d_call: TRBD2
j_call: TRBJ2-1
clone_size: .

cdr3_nt: TGTGCCAGTAGTAACCGGGACACCTCCTACGAGCAGTACTTC
cdr3_aa: CASSNRDTSYEQYF
v_call: TRBV19
d_call: .
j_call: TRBJ2-7
clone_size: .

cdr3_nt: TGTGCCAGCCTACTGGGGGGTACAGATACGCAGTATTTT
cdr3_aa: CASLLGGTDTQYF
v_call: TRBV11-2
d_call: .
j_call: TRBJ2-3
clone_size: .

cdr3_nt: TGTGCCAGCAGCTTAAGGCAGGGGGCCACCGGGGAGCTGTTTTTT
cdr3_aa: CASSLRQGATGELFF
v_call: TRBV11-3
d_call: TRBD1
j_call: TRBJ2-2
clone_size: .

cdr3_nt: TGTGCCAGCACCCAACCGGGAAAAAACACTGAAGCTTTCTTT
cdr3_aa: CASTQPGKNTEAFF
v_call: TRBV6-5
d_call: .
j_call: TRBJ1-1
clone_size: .

cdr3_nt: TGTGCCAGCAGCTCAGGGGGGACCTATGGCTACACCTTC
cdr3_aa: CASSSGGTYGYTF
v_call: TRBV5-4
d_call: TRBD1
j_call: TRBJ1-2
clone_size: once

cdr3_nt: TGTGCCAGCAGCTTAAGACTAGCGGGAGGGGGAGATACGCAGTATTTT
cdr3_aa: CASSLRLAGGGDTQYF
v_call: TRBV7-3
d_call: TRBD2
j_call: TRBJ2-3
clone_size: .

cdr3_nt: TGTGCCAGCAGACGAGAATCCTACGAGCAGTACTTC
cdr3_aa: CASRRESYEQYF
v_call: TRBV6-5
d_call: .
j_call: TRBJ2-7
clone_size: .